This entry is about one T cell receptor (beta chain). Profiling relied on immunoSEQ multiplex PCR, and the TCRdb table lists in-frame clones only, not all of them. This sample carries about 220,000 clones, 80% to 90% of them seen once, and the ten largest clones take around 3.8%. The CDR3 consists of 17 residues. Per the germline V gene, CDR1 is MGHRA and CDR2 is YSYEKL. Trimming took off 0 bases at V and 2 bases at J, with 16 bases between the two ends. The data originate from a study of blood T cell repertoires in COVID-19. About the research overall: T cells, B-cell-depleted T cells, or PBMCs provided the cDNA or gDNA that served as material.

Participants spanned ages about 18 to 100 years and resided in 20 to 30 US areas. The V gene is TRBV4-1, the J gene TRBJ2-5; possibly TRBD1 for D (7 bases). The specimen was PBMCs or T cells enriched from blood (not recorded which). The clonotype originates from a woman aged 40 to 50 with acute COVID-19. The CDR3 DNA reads TGCGCCAGCAGCCAAGATCGAGCAGGGGGGCCACAAGAGACCCAGTACTTC. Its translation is CASSQDRAGGPQETQYF.